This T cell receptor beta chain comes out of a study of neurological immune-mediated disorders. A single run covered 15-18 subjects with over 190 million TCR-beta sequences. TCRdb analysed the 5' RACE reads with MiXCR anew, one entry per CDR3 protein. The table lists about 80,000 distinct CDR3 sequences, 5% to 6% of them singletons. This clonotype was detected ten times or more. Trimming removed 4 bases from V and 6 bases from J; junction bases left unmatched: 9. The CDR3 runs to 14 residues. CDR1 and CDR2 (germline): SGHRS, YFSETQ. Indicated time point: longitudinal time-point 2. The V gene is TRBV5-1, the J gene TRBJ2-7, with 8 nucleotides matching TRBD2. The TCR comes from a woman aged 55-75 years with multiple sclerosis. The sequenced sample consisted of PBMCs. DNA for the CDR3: TGCGCCAGCAGCCAAGCCGGGACTAGAACCGAGCAGTACTTC. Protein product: CASSQAGTRTEQYF.